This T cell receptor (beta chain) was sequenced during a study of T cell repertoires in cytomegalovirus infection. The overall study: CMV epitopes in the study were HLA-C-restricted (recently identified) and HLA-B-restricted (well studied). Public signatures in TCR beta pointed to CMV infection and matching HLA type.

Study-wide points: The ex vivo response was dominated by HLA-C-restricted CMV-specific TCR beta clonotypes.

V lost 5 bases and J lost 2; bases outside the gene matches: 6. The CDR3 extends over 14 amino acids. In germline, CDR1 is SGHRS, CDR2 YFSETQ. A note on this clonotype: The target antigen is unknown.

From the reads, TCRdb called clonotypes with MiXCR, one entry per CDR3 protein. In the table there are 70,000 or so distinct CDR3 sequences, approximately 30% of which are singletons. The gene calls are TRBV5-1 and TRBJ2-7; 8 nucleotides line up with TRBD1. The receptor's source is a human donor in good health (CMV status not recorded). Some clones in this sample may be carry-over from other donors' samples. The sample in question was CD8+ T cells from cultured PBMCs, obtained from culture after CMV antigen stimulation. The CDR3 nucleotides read TGCGCCAGCAGGGACCTGGACAGGGCCTACGAGCAGTACTTC. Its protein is CASRDLDRAYEQYF. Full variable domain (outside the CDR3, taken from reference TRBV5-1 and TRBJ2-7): KAGVTQTPRYLIKTRGQQVTLSCSPISGHRSVSWYQQTPGQGLQFLFEYFSETQRNKGNFPGRFSGRQFSNSRSEMNVSTLELGDSALYLCASRDLDRAYEQYFGPGTRLTVT.